Below are 2 T cell receptor beta chains sequenced from a single sample in a study of shared clonotypes between healthy human individuals. Naive CD8 cells lacked CD45RO, underwent positive selection for CCR7 and left out terminally differentiated effector memory CD45RA+ cells. The data were produced by immunoSEQ multiplex PCR, yet TCRdb's version contains in-frame clones alone and is incomplete. This table has more than 2 million clones, roughly 95% appearing once. The sequenced sample consisted of naive CD8+ T cells sorted from blood. The receptors were sampled from a man in his late teens or twenties in good health.

This clone occurred once. The J gene is TRBJ1-3, the V gene TRBV29-1; D is possibly TRBD1 (5 bases). This CDR3 spans 16 amino acids. Germline lookup yields CDR1 SQVTM and CDR2 ANQGSEA. The V end was cut by 6 bases, the J end by 0 bases, with 18 bases between. The CDR3 DNA reads TGCAGCGTGTCTAATCATGGGGACGGCTCTGGAAACACCATATATTTT. Encoded protein: CSVSNHGDGSGNTIYF.

This clone was observed a single time. This chain uses TRBV13 with TRBJ2-5, with D perhaps TRBD1 (6 bases). V lost 2 bases, J lost 4 bases, and 11 bases lay in between. The CDR3 has 14 residues. Germline assignment: CDR1 PRHDT and CDR2 FYEKMQ (reference sequence). DNA of the CDR3: TGTGCCAGCAGCTTAACAGGGTATAGAGAGACCCAGTACTTC. It is translated as CASSLTGYRETQYF.